A single T cell receptor (beta chain) is shown here with its context. The antigen remains unidentified. Deep-level assay runs were performed. Assay used: immunoSEQ multiplex PCR; TCRdb lists only in-frame clones, some missing. The sample lists 2 million to 2.5 million clones, more than 80% occurring once. These data belong to a study of shared clonotypes between healthy human individuals. Turning to the study itself: CD4 naive and memory got three plates each, CD8 naive two, CD8 memory one. General observations from the study: Some naive CD4 clonotypes, around 5%, turned up in common across several donors.

CDR1 and CDR2 from the germline V gene are SGHNT and YYREEE (reference sequence). After removal of 9 bases from V and 5 bases from J, the junction contained 15 bases not matched to a gene. CDR3 length: 15 residues. The source of this sequence is a man aged 18 to 35 in good health. Some clones in this sample may be carry-over from other donors' samples. The material sequenced was naive CD4+ T cells from PBMCs. Subset reported: CD45RA+ positively selected. V usage is TRBV5-4 and J usage is TRBJ2-3; TRBD2 aligns across 7 bases. CDR3 protein: CATSQTSRTKDTQYF. In nucleotides, the CDR3 is TGTGCCACCTCCCAGACTAGCCGGACCAAAGATACGCAGTATTTT. Drawing the rest from reference TRBV5-4 and TRBJ2-3, the complete variable domain is ETGVTQSPTHLIKTRGQQVTLRCSSQSGHNTVSWYQQALGQGPQFIFQYYREEENGRGNFPPRFSGLQFPNYSSELNVNALELDDSALYLCATSQTSRTKDTQYFGPGTRLTVL.